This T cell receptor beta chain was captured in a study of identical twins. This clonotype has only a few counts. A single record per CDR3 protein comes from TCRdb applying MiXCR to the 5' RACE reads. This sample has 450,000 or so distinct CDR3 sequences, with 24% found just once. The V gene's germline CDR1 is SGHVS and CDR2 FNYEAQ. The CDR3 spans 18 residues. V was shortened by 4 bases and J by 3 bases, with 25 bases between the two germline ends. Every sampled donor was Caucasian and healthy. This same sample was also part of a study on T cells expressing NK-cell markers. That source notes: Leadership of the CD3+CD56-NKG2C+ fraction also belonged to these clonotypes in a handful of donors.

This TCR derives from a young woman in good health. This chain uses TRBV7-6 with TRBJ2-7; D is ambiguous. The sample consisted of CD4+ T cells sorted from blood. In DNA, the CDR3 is TGTGCCAGCAGCTCTCCCGACCGCCAAACTGGGAACCTCTACGAGCAGTACTTC. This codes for CASSSPDRQTGNLYEQYF.